The source of this T cell receptor beta chain is a study of PD-1 blockade in classical Hodgkin lymphoma. The study's findings and limits: What drove the repertoire differences, possibly disease activity or prior therapy, has not been defined. Diversity in CD4+ TCRs, unlike that measured in CD8+ TCRs, had risen significantly by C4D1.

There are 13 residues in the CDR3. The germline gives CDR1 GTSNPN, CDR2 SVGIG (reference sequence). The V end was cut by 1 base, the J end by 6 bases, with 13 bases between. Here immunoSEQ multiplex PCR was the method, and the copy in TCRdb shows in-frame clones only, minus some. The sample has about 98,000 clones, roughly 89% seen once; the top ten hold roughly 2.8%. Each patient relapsed following autologous stem cell transplantation, and prior brentuximab vedotin exposure differed. For this clone: Its antigen is not identified.

This TCR was recovered from a human donor with classical Hodgkin lymphoma. The chain joins TRBV30 to TRBJ2-7; no clear D gene. The sample consisted of peripheral blood mononuclear cells (PBMCs), taken at baseline. The CDR3 sequence: CAWSAALSAEQYF. CDR3 nucleotide sequence: TGTGCCTGGAGTGCTGCACTCTCGGCCGAGCAGTACTTC. Variable domain in full (rest from reference TRBV30 and TRBJ2-7): SQTIHQWPATLVQPVGSPLSLECTVEGTSNPNLYWYRQAAGRGLQLLFYSVGIGQISSEVPQNLSASRPQDRQFILSSKKLLLSDSGFYLCAWSAALSAEQYFGPGTRLTVT.